The source of this T cell receptor beta chain is a study of graft-versus-host responses after intestinal transplantation. Turning to this clone: What it binds is not known.

TCRdb keeps only in-frame clones here, not all; method: immunoSEQ multiplex PCR. Counted here are about 59,000 clones, 90% to 95% occurring once; the ten biggest clones make up 0.38%. The CDR3 loop spans 14 amino acids. Looked up from germline, CDR1 is MNHEY and CDR2 is SVGAGI. The V and J ends lost 6 bases and 2 bases respectively, with 14 bases between them. This rearrangement joins TRBV6-5 to TRBJ2-7; D gene uncertain. This receptor was obtained from a human donor who was the organ donor for an intestinal transplant. The sample consisted of unstimulated CD4+ T cells sorted from spleen or lymph node cells, taken before transplant. CDR3: CASSDLGPAYEQYF. The DNA of the CDR3 is TGTGCCAGCAGCGACCTAGGACCTGCCTACGAGCAGTACTTC.